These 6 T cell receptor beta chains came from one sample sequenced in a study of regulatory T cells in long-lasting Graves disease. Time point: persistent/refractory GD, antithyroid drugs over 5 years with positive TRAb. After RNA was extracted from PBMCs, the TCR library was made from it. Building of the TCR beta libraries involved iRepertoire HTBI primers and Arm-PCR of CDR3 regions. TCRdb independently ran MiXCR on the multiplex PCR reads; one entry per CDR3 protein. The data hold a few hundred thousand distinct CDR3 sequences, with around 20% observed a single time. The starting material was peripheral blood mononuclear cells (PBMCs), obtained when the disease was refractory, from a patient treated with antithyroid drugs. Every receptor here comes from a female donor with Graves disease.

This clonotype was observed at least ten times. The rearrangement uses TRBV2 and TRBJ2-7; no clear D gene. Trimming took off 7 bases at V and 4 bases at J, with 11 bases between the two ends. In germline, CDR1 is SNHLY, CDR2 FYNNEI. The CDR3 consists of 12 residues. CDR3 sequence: CASTEPPYEQYF. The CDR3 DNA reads TGTGCCAGCACCGAACCTCCTTACGAGCAGTACTTC. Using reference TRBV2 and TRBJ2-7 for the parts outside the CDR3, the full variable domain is EPEVTQTPSHQVTQMGQEVILRCVPISNHLYFYWYRQILGQKVEFLVSFYNNEISEKSEIFDDQFSVERPDGSNFTLKIRSTKLEDSAMYFCASTEPPYEQYFGPGTRLTVT.

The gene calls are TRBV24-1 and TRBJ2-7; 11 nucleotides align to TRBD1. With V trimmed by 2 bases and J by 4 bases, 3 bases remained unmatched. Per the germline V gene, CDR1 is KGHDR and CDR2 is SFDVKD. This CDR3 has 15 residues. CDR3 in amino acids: CATSDWGTGGYEQYF. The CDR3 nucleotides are TGTGCCACCAGTGATTGGGGGACAGGGGGATACGAGCAGTACTTC.

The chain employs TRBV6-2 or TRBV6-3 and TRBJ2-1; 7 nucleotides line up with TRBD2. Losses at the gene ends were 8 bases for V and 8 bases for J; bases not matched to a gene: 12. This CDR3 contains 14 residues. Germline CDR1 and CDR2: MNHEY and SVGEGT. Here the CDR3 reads CASRPSGGRDEQFF. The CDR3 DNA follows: TGTGCCAGCCGGCCATCGGGAGGAAGGGATGAGCAGTTCTTC.

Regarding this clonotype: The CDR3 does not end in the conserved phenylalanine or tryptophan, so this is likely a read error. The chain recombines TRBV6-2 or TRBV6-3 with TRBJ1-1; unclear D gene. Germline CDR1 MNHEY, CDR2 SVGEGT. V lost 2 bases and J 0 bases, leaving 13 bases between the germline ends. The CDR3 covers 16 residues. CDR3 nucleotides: TGTGCCAGCAGTTACAGGGTTTGGGCCATGAACACTGAAGCTTTCCTT. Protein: CASSYRVWAMNTEAFL.

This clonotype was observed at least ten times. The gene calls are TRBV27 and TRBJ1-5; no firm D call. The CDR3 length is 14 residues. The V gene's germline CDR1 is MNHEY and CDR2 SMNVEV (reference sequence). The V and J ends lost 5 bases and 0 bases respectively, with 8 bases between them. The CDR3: CASSALNSNQPQHF. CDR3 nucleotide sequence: TGTGCCAGCAGTGCCCTTAATAGCAATCAGCCCCAGCATTTT.

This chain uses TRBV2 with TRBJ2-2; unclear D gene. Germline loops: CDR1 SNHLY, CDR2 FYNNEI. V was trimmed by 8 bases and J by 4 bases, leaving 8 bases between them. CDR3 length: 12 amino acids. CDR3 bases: TGTGCCAGCTGTCGCTTCACCGGGGAGCTGTTTTTT. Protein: CASCRFTGELFF.